The clone carrying this T cell receptor beta chain has just a few counts. Its specificity is unknown. Template switching supplied a universal primer site; unique molecular identifiers were carried on the cDNA. MiXCR, applied by TCRdb to the 5' RACE reads, yields one record per CDR3 protein. The sample records 500,000 or so distinct CDR3 sequences, less than 25% being singletons. Looked up from germline, CDR1 is KGHDR and CDR2 is SFDVKD. V trimming: 3 bases; J trimming: 8 bases; junction bases outside the gene matches: 6. The CDR3 has 15 amino acids. These data originate in a study of identical twins. The study, taken as a whole, reports: With abundant cord blood beta clonotypes, insertions were fewer; memory repertoires showed no such pattern. Models underestimated TCR alpha sharing (out-of-frame) in monozygotic twins.

The sample also formed part of further work on T cells expressing NK-cell markers. That publication notes: Sorted CD3+CD56+NKG2C+, CD3+CD56+NKG2C- and CD3+CD56-NKG2C+ T cells supplied TCR beta repertoires.

This chain uses TRBV24-1 with TRBJ2-3; the match to TRBD1 covers 11 bases. The specimen sequenced was CD4+ T cells sorted from blood. This receptor was taken from a woman younger than 30 in good health. The CDR3: CATSDLGQGESTQYF. The DNA of the CDR3 is TGTGCCACCAGTGATCTGGGACAGGGGGAGTCTACGCAGTATTTT.